Below, one TCR beta chain is given with its context. The antigen is not known. A much larger clone lies a single base off, so this may be a read error. The TCR beta library used iRepertoire HTBI primers with Arm-PCR amplification of CDR3. TCRdb re-analysed the multiplex PCR reads in MiXCR, keeping a single row per CDR3 protein. The sample comprises approximately 270,000 distinct CDR3 sequences, more than 15% of which are singletons, and 13% to 15% rests with the top ten. This entry is derived from a study of regulatory T cells in long-lasting Graves disease. Findings and caveats of the study: Persistent Graves' patients showed less TCR diversity than newly diagnosed patients showed.

The sample's time point: newly diagnosed GD, antithyroid drugs for less than 3 months. After RNA was extracted from PBMCs, the TCR library was made from it. Germline loops: CDR1 SGHVS, CDR2 FNYEAQ. The CDR3 length is 12 residues. These sequences were also reported in another study, on T cells in Graves' hyperthyroidism and ophthalmopathy. That source adds: Patients aged 18 to 65 with hyperthyroidism were newly diagnosed, with duration under 2 months.

The V gene is TRBV7-6, the J gene TRBJ2-3; unclear D gene. The J call may be in error: the DNA end matches TRBJ2-1 better. The clonotype originates from a woman in her twenties or thirties with Graves disease. The sample in question was peripheral blood mononuclear cells (PBMCs), obtained at new diagnosis, from a patient treated with antithyroid drugs. This CDR3 is CASSLPSGEQFF. In DNA, the CDR3 is TGTGCCAGCAGCTTACCCTCAGGCGAGCAGTTCTTC.